The T cell receptor beta chain described here comes from a study of T cells after yellow fever vaccination. At the level of the study: For low cell numbers, libraries were made with SMART-Seq v4 Ultra Low Input. Whole-study findings and limits: Shared CD4/CD8 clonotypes were a small share, likely from convergent recombination. Most clones from primary vaccination were detected again post-booster (about 95% CD4, roughly 90% CD8).

TCR cDNA was made by 5'RACE template switching, adding a universal primer site and UMIs. TCRdb re-called the 5' RACE reads through MiXCR, storing one row per CDR3 protein. The table has around 88,000 distinct CDR3 sequences, about an eighth seen once. The source is a man between 18 and 29 years old who received the YFV17D yellow fever vaccine. The specimen was CD8+ T cells not binding an NS4B(214-222) dextramer, sorted from PBMCs, collected roughly 20 days after the first yellow fever vaccination.

The CDR3 DNA sequence: TGCAGCGTTGACGAAGGCATGAGCTCCTACGAGCAGTACTTC. Protein product: CSVDEGMSSYEQYF. The chain uses TRBV29-1 and TRBJ2-7; no firm D call. V gave up 3 bases and J gave up 0 bases, with 12 bases separating them. The CDR3 contains 14 residues. CDR1 is SQVTM and CDR2 is ANQGSEA in the germline V gene.